This T cell receptor (beta chain) was recovered during a study of blood T cell repertoires in COVID-19. In the study overall: Acute and convalescent COVID-19 samples came from the United States, Italy and Spain. The cDNA or gDNA used as material had been derived from T cells, B-cell-depleted T cells, or PBMCs.

Per the study methods: Amplification from reference gene primers served as the basis for estimated nucleated cell counts. Data came from immunoSEQ multiplex PCR; TCRdb stores just in-frame clones and leaves some out. V and J calls and clone size are given by that table; D and trimming were obtained from the DNA. The sample lists hundreds of thousands of clones, roughly 88% seen once, with almost 1.5% in the top ten. J was trimmed by 2 bases and V by 0 bases; bases with no gene match: 4. The germline CDR1 and CDR2 sequences are SNHLY and FYNNEI. This CDR3 is 16 amino acids long. The source material was peripheral blood. This clonotype was obtained from a woman aged 25 to 39 with active or convalescent COVID-19. V gene TRBV2 combines with J gene TRBJ1-1; TRBD1 matches 9 bases. In DNA, the CDR3 is TGTGCCAGCAGTGAAGCGACAGGGGGGGCTAACACTGAAGCTTTCTTT. It codes for CASSEATGGANTEAFF.